What follows are 11 T cell receptor beta chains derived from one specimen sequenced in a study of cytomegalovirus exposure and HLA in healthy donors. The PCR had 60 Vbeta and 13 Jbeta primers. This table comes from immunoSEQ multiplex PCR, and its TCRdb copy is limited to in-frame clones, with some not included. This sample has about 240,000 clones, with around 80% found just once. The sequenced material came from PBMCs. These receptors were obtained from a woman aged 60-75 years in good health and CMV-seropositive.

This clone came up a few times. The chain joins TRBV15 to TRBJ1-1; no clear D. V lost 0 bases to trimming and J lost 0 bases, with 5 bases between them. Germline V CDR1 and CDR2: LNHNV, YYDKDF (reference sequence). The CDR3 runs 14 residues. DNA for the CDR3: TGTGCCACCAGCAGAGATCGGTTGAACACTGAAGCTTTCTTT. Translating gives CATSRDRLNTEAFF.

The chain couples TRBV15 to TRBJ2-5, with D perhaps TRBD1 (5 bases). The CDR3 extends over 15 amino acids. Trimming removed 4 bases from V and 1 base from J, with 13 bases in between. Germline V gene lookup returns CDR1 LNHNV and CDR2 YYDKDF (reference sequence). CDR3 residues: CATSNPLGAQETQYF. The CDR3 coding sequence is TGTGCCACCAGCAACCCTTTAGGGGCCCAAGAGACCCAGTACTTC. The full variable domain, completed using reference TRBV15 and TRBJ2-5, is DAMVIQNPRYQVTQFGKPVTLSCSQTLNHNVMYWYQQKSSQAPKLLFHYYDKDFNNEADTPDNFQSRRPNTSFCFLDIRSPGLGDTAMYLCATSNPLGAQETQYFGPGTRLLVL.

V and J are TRBV4-1 and TRBJ2-1; 8 bases are a match to TRBD2. Germline lookup yields CDR1 MGHRA and CDR2 YSYEKL. CDR3 length: 14 residues. The V and J ends lost 4 bases and 7 bases, in that order; junction bases with no gene match: 6. CDR3: CASSPGTRMNEQFF. The CDR3 coding sequence is TGCGCCAGCAGCCCAGGGACTAGGATGAATGAGCAGTTCTTC.

This clone showed up just a few times. The V call is TRBV7-2, the J call TRBJ2-7; maybe TRBD2 (5 bases). The CDR3 runs to 17 residues. Germline lookup yields CDR1 SGHTA and CDR2 FQGNSA. V was shortened by 0 bases and J by 3 bases, with 18 bases between the two germline ends. The CDR3 spells CASSLALTDSGYYEQYF. The CDR3 DNA reads as TGTGCCAGCAGCTTAGCGCTGACGGACTCAGGCTACTACGAGCAGTACTTC.

The chain joins TRBV2 to TRBJ2-2; 8 nucleotides align to TRBD1. This CDR3 has 15 amino acids. Germline V gene lookup returns CDR1 SNHLY and CDR2 FYNNEI. The trim removed 6 bases at V and 4 bases at J, leaving 7 bases unmatched. CDR3 bases: TGTGCCAGCAGGATGGGCAGGGGGCGCACCGGGGAGCTGTTTTTT. It specifies CASRMGRGRTGELFF. Full variable domain (remainder filled in from reference TRBV2 and TRBJ2-2): EPEVTQTPSHQVTQMGQEVILRCVPISNHLYFYWYRQILGQKVEFLVSFYNNEISEKSEIFDDQFSVERPDGSNFTLKIRSTKLEDSAMYFCASRMGRGRTGELFFGEGSRLTVL.

This clone was counted a few times. The chain recombines TRBV13 with TRBJ2-3, with D possibly TRBD2 on 6 matching bases. This CDR3 has 15 amino acids. The V gene's germline CDR1 is PRHDT and CDR2 FYEKMQ (reference sequence). Trimming took 5 bases from V and 0 from J, leaving 12 bases between them. CDR3 bases: TGTGCCAGCAGCCTGCGGGGCAGTAGCACAGATACGCAGTATTTT. Translated, it gives CASSLRGSSTDTQYF.

This sequence joins TRBV5-1 and TRBJ1-1; D uncertain. V was cut by 5 bases and J by 2 bases, with 16 bases left in between. Looked up from germline, CDR1 is SGHRS and CDR2 is YFSETQ. The CDR3 consists of 15 residues. The CDR3 DNA is TGCGCCAGCAGGGTAGACACCCTTTTTAACACTGAAGCTTTCTTT. It specifies CASRVDTLFNTEAFF.

This clone was detected a few times. At one of its ends the junction is not consistent with the germline gene, which may arise from a read error. The chain is built from TRBV7-9 and TRBJ1-1, with 9 bases that match TRBD1. This CDR3 region has 15 residues. Looked up from germline, CDR1 is SEHNR and CDR2 is FQNEAQ (reference sequence). The CDR3 DNA sequence: TGTTCCAGCAGCTCGGGGGACAGGGATAACACTGAAGCTTTCTTT. This encodes CSSSSGDRDNTEAFF.

The rearrangement uses TRBV7-2 and TRBJ2-7, with 7 bases identical to TRBD2. The germline V gene has CDR1 SGHTA and CDR2 FQGNSA. The CDR3 is 16 residues long. With 2 bases clipped from V and 0 bases from J, the junction kept 7 bases outside the gene matches. Written as DNA, the CDR3 is TGTGCCAGCAGCTTATTTTTCCTAGCGGACTCCTACGAGCAGTACTTC. Amino acid sequence: CASSLFFLADSYEQYF.

This chain uses TRBV5-1 with TRBJ1-1; D is unresolved. The germline V gene has CDR1 SGHRS and CDR2 YFSETQ. This CDR3 has 13 amino acids. V was shortened by 5 bases and J by 2 bases, with 10 bases between the two germline ends. The DNA for the CDR3 is TGCGCCAGCAGTATCGCGGGAAACACTGAAGCTTTCTTT. Translated, it gives CASSIAGNTEAFF.

The gene calls are TRBV4-1 and TRBJ2-7; TRBD2 aligns across 8 bases. Germline V gives CDR1 MGHRA, CDR2 YSYEKL. Trimming cost V 1 base and J 5 bases; bases outside gene matches: 4. The CDR3 length is 14 residues. The CDR3 nucleotides are TGCGCCAGCAGCCAAGTAAGACTAGCGAACGAGCAGTACTTC. This gives the protein CASSQVRLANEQYF.